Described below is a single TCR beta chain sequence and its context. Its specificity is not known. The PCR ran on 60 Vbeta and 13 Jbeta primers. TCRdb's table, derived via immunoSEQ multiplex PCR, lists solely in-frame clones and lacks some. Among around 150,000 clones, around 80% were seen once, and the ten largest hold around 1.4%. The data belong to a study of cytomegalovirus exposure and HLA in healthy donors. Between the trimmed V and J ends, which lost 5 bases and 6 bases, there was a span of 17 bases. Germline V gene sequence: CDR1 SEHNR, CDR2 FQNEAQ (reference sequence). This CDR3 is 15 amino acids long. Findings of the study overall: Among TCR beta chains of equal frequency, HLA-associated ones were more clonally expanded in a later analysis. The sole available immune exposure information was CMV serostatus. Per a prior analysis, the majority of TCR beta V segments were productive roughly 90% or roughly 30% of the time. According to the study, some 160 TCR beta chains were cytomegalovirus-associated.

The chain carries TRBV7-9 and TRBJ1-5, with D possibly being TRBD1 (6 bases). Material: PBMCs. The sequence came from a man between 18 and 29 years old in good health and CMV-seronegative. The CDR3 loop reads CASSPPNREGQPQHF. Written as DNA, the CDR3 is TGTGCCAGCAGCCCGCCGAACAGGGAAGGTCAGCCCCAGCATTTT.